One sample yielded the 10 T cell receptor beta chains listed below, sequenced in a study of blood T cell repertoires in COVID-19. Assay: immunoSEQ multiplex PCR; the TCRdb copy retains only in-frame clones and omits some. The profile shows 150,000 to 200,000 clones, approximately 82% of them singletons. Sequenced: peripheral blood. These receptors all come from an elderly woman with acute or convalescent COVID-19.

The DNA of the CDR3 is TGTGCCAGTAGTATTACCCGGGCTAGCGGAGCCTATTACAATGAGCAGTTCTTC. Its translation is CASSITRASGAYYNEQFF. The chain links TRBV19 to TRBJ2-1; 7 bases are shared with TRBD2. Germline loops: CDR1 LNHDA, CDR2 SQIVND (reference sequence). The CDR3 sequence is 18 residues long. V shed 3 bases and J 4 bases; nucleotides not matched to a gene: 15.

This sequence joins TRBV9 and TRBJ1-1; TRBD1 is a possible D gene (5 bases). V lost 1 base to trimming and J lost 0 bases, with 7 bases between them. The CDR3 extends over 14 amino acids. Germline V CDR1 and CDR2: SGDLS, YYNGEE. The CDR3 DNA reads TGTGCCAGCAGCGTAACGGGGGTGAACACTGAAGCTTTCTTT. This gives the protein CASSVTGVNTEAFF.

The rearrangement joins TRBV30 to TRBJ2-1; no clear D gene. The germline V and J ends were trimmed by 4 bases and 3 bases, with 4 bases remaining between them. Germline V gene sequence: CDR1 GTSNPN, CDR2 SVGIG (reference sequence). The CDR3 is made up of 11 amino acids. The CDR3 nucleotides are TGTGCCTGGACCCTCTACAATGAGCAGTTCTTC. The encoded protein is CAWTLYNEQFF. The full variable domain, completed using reference TRBV30 and TRBJ2-1, is SQTIHQWPATLVQPVGSPLSLECTVEGTSNPNLYWYRQAAGRGLQLLFYSVGIGQISSEVPQNLSASRPQDRQFILSSKKLLLSDSGFYLCAWTLYNEQFFGPGTRLTVL.

This rearrangement joins TRBV5-4 to TRBJ2-1, with TRBD1 matching over 7 bases. Looked up from germline, CDR1 is SGHNT and CDR2 is YYREEE (reference sequence). V trimming: 4 bases; J trimming: 3 bases; junction bases outside the gene matches: 10. This CDR3 comprises 16 residues. The CDR3 DNA is TGTGCCAGCAGCCTCCGCCTGCGACAGGGCTACAATGAGCAGTTCTTC. It encodes CASSLRLRQGYNEQFF. The full variable domain, completed using reference TRBV5-4 and TRBJ2-1, is ETGVTQSPTHLIKTRGQQVTLRCSSQSGHNTVSWYQQALGQGPQFIFQYYREEENGRGNFPPRFSGLQFPNYSSELNVNALELDDSALYLCASSLRLRQGYNEQFFGPGTRLTVL.

This clone showed up just once. CDR3 residues: CASSQYTQGTGELFF. CDR3 DNA: TGTGCCAGCTCCCAATACACGCAGGGAACCGGGGAGCTGTTTTTT. V and J are TRBV18 and TRBJ2-2, with D possibly TRBD1 on 5 matching bases. The CDR3 consists of 15 residues. V was cut by 6 bases and J by 5 bases, with 16 bases left in between. Germline CDR1 and CDR2: KGHSH and LQKENI.

J is TRBJ1-1 and V is TRBV10-2; TRBD1 aligns across 9 bases. The CDR3 runs to 13 residues. V shed 8 bases and J 6 bases; nucleotides not matched to a gene: 7. CDR1 and CDR2 from the germline V gene are WSHSY and SAAADI. CDR3 sequence reads: CASLDRGIAEAFF. The CDR3 DNA reads TGCGCCAGCCTAGACAGGGGGATAGCTGAAGCTTTCTTT.

This clone was counted a few times. CDR3 protein: CASRAGTGPAYEQYF. CDR3 DNA: TGTGCCAGCAGAGCCGGGACAGGGCCAGCCTACGAGCAGTACTTC. The genes are TRBV28 and TRBJ2-7, with 9 positions matching TRBD1. The CDR3 is 15 amino acids. J was trimmed by 2 bases and V by 6 bases; bases with no gene match: 8. The germline V gene encodes CDR1 MDHEN and CDR2 SYDVKM. Using reference TRBV28 and TRBJ2-7 for the parts outside the CDR3, the full variable domain is DVKVTQSSRYLVKRTGEKVFLECVQDMDHENMFWYRQDPGLGLRLIYFSYDVKMKEKGDIPEGYSVSREKKERFSLILESASTNQTSMYLCASRAGTGPAYEQYFGPGTRLTVT.

The chain carries TRBV18 and TRBJ2-1; 8 positions agree with TRBD2. CDR3 length: 11 residues. CDR1 KGHSH and CDR2 LQKENI come from the germline V gene. V shed 5 bases, J shed 10 bases, and the junction held 1 base outside the gene matches. The CDR3, as DNA: TGTGCCAGCTCAGTAGCGGGAGAGCAGTTCTTC. Translated: CASSVAGEQFF.

This clone was observed a few times. The CDR3 coding sequence is TGTGCCAGCAGTGGGGGCAGGAGGGCGAACACTGAAGCTTTCTTT. Translated, it gives CASSGGRRANTEAFF. The chain is built from TRBV2 and TRBJ1-1; weak D call: TRBD1 (5 bases). Germline-derived CDR1 and CDR2 are SNHLY and FYNNEI. Trimming cost V 4 bases and J 1 base, with 13 bases left between them. The CDR3 runs to 15 residues. The full variable domain, completed using reference TRBV2 and TRBJ1-1, is EPEVTQTPSHQVTQMGQEVILRCVPISNHLYFYWYRQILGQKVEFLVSFYNNEISEKSEIFDDQFSVERPDGSNFTLKIRSTKLEDSAMYFCASSGGRRANTEAFFGQGTRLTVV.

The rearrangement uses TRBV30 and TRBJ2-1; tentative D call: TRBD2 (6 bases). V dropped 3 bases and J dropped 4 bases, with 13 bases sitting between them. This CDR3 is built from 14 residues. Germline V gene sequence: CDR1 GTSNPN, CDR2 SVGIG (reference sequence). The CDR3 reads CAWSHRESYNEQFF. DNA of the CDR3: TGTGCCTGGAGCCATCGGGAGAGTTACAATGAGCAGTTCTTC.